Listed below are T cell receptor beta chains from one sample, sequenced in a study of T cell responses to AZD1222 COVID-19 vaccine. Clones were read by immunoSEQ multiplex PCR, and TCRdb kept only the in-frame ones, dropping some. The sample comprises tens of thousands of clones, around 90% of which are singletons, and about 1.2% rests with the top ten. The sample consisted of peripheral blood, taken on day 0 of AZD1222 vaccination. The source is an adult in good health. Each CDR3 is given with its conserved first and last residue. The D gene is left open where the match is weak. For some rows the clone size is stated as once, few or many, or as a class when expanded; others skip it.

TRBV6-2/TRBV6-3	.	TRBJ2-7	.	CASSYHLAVSYEQYF	TGTGCCAGCAGTTACCATCTAGCCGTGAGCTACGAGCAGTACTTC
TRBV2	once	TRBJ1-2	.	CASSGGPTYGYTF	TGTGCCAGCAGTGGGGGGCCGACGTATGGCTACACCTTC
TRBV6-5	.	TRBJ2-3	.	CASRGPRTDTQYF	TGTGCCAGCCGGGGACCCCGCACAGATACGCAGTATTTT
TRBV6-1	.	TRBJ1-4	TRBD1	CASSEPGTGNEKLFF	TGTGCCAGCAGTGAACCAGGGACAGGAAATGAAAAACTGTTTTTT
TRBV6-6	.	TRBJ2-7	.	CASSYRGPYEQYF	TGTGCCAGCAGTTACCGAGGTCCCTACGAGCAGTACTTC
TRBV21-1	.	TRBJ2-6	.	CASSKAEGANVLTF	TGTGCCAGCAGCAAAGCGGAGGGGGCCAACGTCCTGACTTTC
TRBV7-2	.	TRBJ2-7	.	CASSLAGAGRNYEQYF	TGTGCCAGCAGCTTAGCCGGGGCAGGGCGGAATTACGAGCAGTACTTC
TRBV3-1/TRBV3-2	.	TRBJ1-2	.	CASSQEGSYGYTF	TGTGCCAGCAGCCAAGAGGGCAGCTATGGCTACACCTTC
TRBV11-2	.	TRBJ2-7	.	CASSLGGDGSYEQYF	TGTGCCAGCAGCTTAGGGGGGGATGGATCGTACGAGCAGTACTTC
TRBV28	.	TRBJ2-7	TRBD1	CASSFQGAYEQYF	TGTGCCAGCAGTTTTCAGGGGGCCTACGAGCAGTACTTC
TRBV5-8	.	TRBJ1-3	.	CASSLRGGSGNTIYF	TGTGCCAGCAGCTTGCGGGGGGGCTCTGGAAACACCATATATTTT
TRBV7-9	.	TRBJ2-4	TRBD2	CASSTGLAGILAKNIQYF	TGTGCCAGCAGCACGGGACTAGCGGGGATCCTAGCCAAAAACATTCAGTACTTC
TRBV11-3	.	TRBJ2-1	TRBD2	CASSRGLAGNEQFF	TGTGCCAGCAGTAGAGGACTAGCGGGCAATGAGCAGTTCTTC
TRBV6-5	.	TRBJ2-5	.	CASSRTRNQETQYF	TGTGCCAGCAGTAGAACTAGGAACCAAGAGACCCAGTACTTC
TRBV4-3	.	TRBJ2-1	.	CASSSKGYYNEQFF	TGCGCCAGCAGCTCAAAGGGCTACTACAATGAGCAGTTCTTC
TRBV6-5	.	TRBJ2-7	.	CASSYSAQGPTWRQYF	TGTGCCAGCAGTTACTCGGCCCAGGGACCGACCTGGCGGCAGTACTTC
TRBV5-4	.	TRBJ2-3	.	CASRTDSVTDTQYF	TGTGCCAGCAGGACGGACAGCGTCACAGATACGCAGTATTTT
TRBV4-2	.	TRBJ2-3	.	CASSQVVITDTQYF	TGTGCCAGCAGCCAAGTAGTGATCACAGATACGCAGTATTTT
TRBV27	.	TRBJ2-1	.	CASSFGYNEQFF	TGTGCCAGCAGTTTCGGCTACAATGAGCAGTTCTTC
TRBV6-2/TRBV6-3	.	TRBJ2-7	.	CASSTDRWSSYEQYF	TGTGCCAGCAGTACCGACAGATGGAGCTCCTACGAGCAGTACTTC
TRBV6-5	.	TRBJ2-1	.	CASSYSPIGSYNEQFF	TGTGCCAGCAGTTACTCCCCTATAGGCTCCTACAATGAGCAGTTCTTC
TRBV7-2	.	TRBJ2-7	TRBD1	CASSLIPGQTYEQYF	TGTGCCAGCAGTCTTATCCCGGGACAGACTTACGAGCAGTACTTC